Below, 13 T cell receptor beta chains from the same sample are listed, as sequenced in a study of blood T cell repertoires in COVID-19. Profiled with immunoSEQ multiplex PCR; TCRdb holds only in-frame clones, not every one. The sample records around 450,000 clones, 87% being singletons. Source material: PBMCs or T cells enriched from blood (not recorded which). Receptors originate from a woman aged 18-29 years who had recovered from COVID-19.

The chain recombines TRBV7-9 with TRBJ1-3; TRBD1 is a possible D gene (6 bases). Trimming removed 1 base from V and 0 bases from J, with 13 bases in between. CDR1 and CDR2 from the germline V gene are SEHNR and FQNEAQ (reference sequence). This CDR3 contains 17 residues. CDR3 region: CASSLGGRGFSGNTIYF. CDR3 nucleotides: TGTGCCAGCAGCTTAGGAGGGAGGGGGTTCTCTGGAAACACCATATATTTT.

V and J are TRBV10-2 and TRBJ2-6; D might be TRBD1 (5 bases). This CDR3 has 17 amino acids. The V gene lost 3 bases and the J gene lost 0 bases, with 12 bases spanning the gap. Looked up from germline, CDR1 is WSHSY and CDR2 is SAAADI. The CDR3 DNA reads TGCGCCAGCAGTGAACTGGGGCGGACCTCTGGGGCCAACGTCCTGACTTTC. The encoded protein is CASSELGRTSGANVLTF.

The rearrangement joins TRBV30 to TRBJ2-5, with D possibly TRBD2 on 5 matching bases. The length of the CDR3 is 13 residues. The V gene lost 5 bases and the J gene lost 2 bases, with 12 bases spanning the gap. CDR1 is GTSNPN and CDR2 is SVGIG in the germline V gene (reference sequence). The CDR3 here is CAWEKSGQETQYF. CDR3 coding DNA: TGTGCCTGGGAAAAGAGCGGACAAGAGACCCAGTACTTC.

The chain joins TRBV6-6 to TRBJ1-5, with TRBD1 as a possible D gene (5 bases). The germline gives CDR1 MNHNY, CDR2 SVGAGI (reference sequence). Deletions cut 2 bases from V and 0 bases from J, with 11 bases between. The CDR3 length is 16 residues. The CDR3 loop is CASSYEGTYSNQPQHF. DNA of the CDR3: TGTGCCAGCAGTTACGAGGGGACTTATAGCAATCAGCCCCAGCATTTT.

The V and J genes are TRBV30 and TRBJ2-7, with D possibly matching TRBD1 (6 bases). The V end was cut by 1 base, the J end by 1 base, with 11 bases between. The CDR3 has 14 residues. Germline loops: CDR1 GTSNPN, CDR2 SVGIG (reference sequence). Here the CDR3 DNA reads TGTGCCTGGAGTGAGGGGGACGGTTCCTACGAGCAGTACTTC. This translates into CAWSEGDGSYEQYF. The entire variable domain, with the rest obtained from reference TRBV30 and TRBJ2-7, is as follows: SQTIHQWPATLVQPVGSPLSLECTVEGTSNPNLYWYRQAAGRGLQLLFYSVGIGQISSEVPQNLSASRPQDRQFILSSKKLLLSDSGFYLCAWSEGDGSYEQYFGPGTRLTVT.

The chain uses TRBV3-1 (or the pseudogene TRBV3-2) and TRBJ1-1; D remains unclear. Trimming left V 0 bases short and J 4 bases short, with 12 bases between. This CDR3 contains 15 residues. Germline CDR1 reads LGHDT; CDR2 reads YNNKEL (reference sequence). The CDR3 DNA reads as TGTGCCAGCAGCCAAGATGGAGGTTTCGGCACTGAAGCTTTCTTT. It yields the protein CASSQDGGFGTEAFF.

This clone was counted once. The chain has TRBV4-2 and TRBJ2-5; TRBD1 agrees at 9 bases. The trim removed 4 bases at V and 2 bases at J, leaving 2 bases unmatched. Germline V gives CDR1 LGHNA, CDR2 YNFKEQ. The CDR3 is made up of 14 amino acids. CDR3 DNA sequence: TGTGCCAGCAGCCGCGACAGGGGGCAAGAGACCCAGTACTTC. It encodes CASSRDRGQETQYF.

V is TRBV5-4 and J is TRBJ2-5; a possible D gene is TRBD1 (5 bases). V was shortened by 4 bases and J by 4 bases, with 20 bases between the two germline ends. This CDR3 has 16 amino acids. CDR1 and CDR2 (germline): SGHNT, YYREEE (reference sequence). The CDR3 nucleotides read TGTGCCAGCAGCCCGCCCCAGCAGGGATCGGCAGAGACCCAGTACTTC. It encodes CASSPPQQGSAETQYF.

The chain is built from TRBV27 and TRBJ1-5; D ambiguous. Germline CDR1 is MNHEY and CDR2 is SMNVEV (reference sequence). V lost 3 bases to trimming and J lost 3 bases, with 6 bases between them. The CDR3 runs to 13 residues. As DNA, the CDR3 is TGTGCCAGCAGTTTGGGCTTCAATCAGCCCCAGCATTTT. This translates into CASSLGFNQPQHF.

This clone appeared a few times. The gene calls are TRBV2 and TRBJ2-5, with 7 bases lining up with TRBD2. J was trimmed by 5 bases and V by 7 bases; bases with no gene match: 4. This CDR3 comprises 12 residues. CDR1 and CDR2 (germline): SNHLY, FYNNEI. This chain's CDR3 is CASKGRGETQYF. CDR3 coding DNA: TGTGCCAGCAAAGGGCGGGGGGAGACCCAGTACTTC.

The chain uses TRBV6-1 and TRBJ2-2; a possible D gene is TRBD2 (5 bases). CDR3 size: 13 residues. The V end lost 0 bases, the J end lost 9 bases, and 8 bases lay between the germline ends. Looked up from germline, CDR1 is MNHNS and CDR2 is SASEGT. The CDR3 is CASSEARDRELFF. The CDR3 nucleotides are TGTGCCAGCAGTGAAGCGAGGGATCGGGAGCTGTTTTTT.

The chain joins TRBV30 to TRBJ1-6; 9 nucleotides agree with TRBD1. Germline V CDR1 and CDR2: GTSNPN, SVGIG (reference sequence). V shed 4 bases and J 10 bases; nucleotides not matched to a gene: 5. The CDR3 is 13 amino acids. CDR3 protein: CAWTGQGRSPLHF. The CDR3 DNA sequence: TGTGCCTGGACCGGACAGGGGAGGTCACCCCTCCACTTT.

The chain recombines TRBV5-1 with TRBJ1-1; maybe TRBD1 (5 bases). Germline V gene sequence: CDR1 SGHRS, CDR2 YFSETQ. The CDR3 sequence is 16 residues long. Deletions cut 3 bases from V and 0 bases from J, with 15 bases between. The CDR3 nucleotides read TGCGCCAGCAGCTGGGGGGAGGGCAACATGAACACTGAAGCTTTCTTT. Translating gives CASSWGEGNMNTEAFF.